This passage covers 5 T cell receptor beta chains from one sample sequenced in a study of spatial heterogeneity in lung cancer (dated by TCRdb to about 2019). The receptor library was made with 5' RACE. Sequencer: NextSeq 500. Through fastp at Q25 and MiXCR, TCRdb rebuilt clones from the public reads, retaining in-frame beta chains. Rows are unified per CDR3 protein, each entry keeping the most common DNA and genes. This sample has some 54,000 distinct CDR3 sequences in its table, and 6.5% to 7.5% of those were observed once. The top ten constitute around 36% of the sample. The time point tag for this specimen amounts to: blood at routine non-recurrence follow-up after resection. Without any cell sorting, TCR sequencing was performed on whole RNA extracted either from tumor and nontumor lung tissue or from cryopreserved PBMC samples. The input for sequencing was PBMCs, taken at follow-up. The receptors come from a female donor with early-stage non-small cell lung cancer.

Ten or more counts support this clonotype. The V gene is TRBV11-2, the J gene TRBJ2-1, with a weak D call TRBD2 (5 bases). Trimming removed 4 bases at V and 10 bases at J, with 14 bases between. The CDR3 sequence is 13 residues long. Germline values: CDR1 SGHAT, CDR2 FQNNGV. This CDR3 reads CASSSDSGNEQFF. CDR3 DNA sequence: TGTGCCAGCAGCTCGGACTCGGGGAACGAGCAGTTCTTC.

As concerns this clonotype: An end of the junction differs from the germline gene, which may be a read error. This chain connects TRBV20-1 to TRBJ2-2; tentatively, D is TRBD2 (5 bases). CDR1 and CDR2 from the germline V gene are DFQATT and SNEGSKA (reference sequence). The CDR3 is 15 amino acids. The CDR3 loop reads CSARVEPGRTGELSF. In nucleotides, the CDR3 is TGCAGTGCTAGAGTGGAGCCCGGACGGACCGGGGAGCTGTCTTTT.

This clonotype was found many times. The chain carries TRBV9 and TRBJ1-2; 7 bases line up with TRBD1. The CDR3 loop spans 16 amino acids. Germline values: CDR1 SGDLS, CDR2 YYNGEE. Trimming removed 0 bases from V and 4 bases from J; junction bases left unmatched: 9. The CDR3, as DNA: TGTGCCAGCAGCGTAGATCCTCAAACAGGGGCCTATGGCTACACCTTC. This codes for CASSVDPQTGAYGYTF.

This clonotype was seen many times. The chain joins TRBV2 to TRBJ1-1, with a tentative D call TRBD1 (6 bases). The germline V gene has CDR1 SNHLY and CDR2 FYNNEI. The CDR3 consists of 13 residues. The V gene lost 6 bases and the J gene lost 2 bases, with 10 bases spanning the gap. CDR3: CASRMDRNTEAFF. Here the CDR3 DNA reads TGTGCCAGCAGGATGGACAGAAACACTGAAGCTTTCTTT. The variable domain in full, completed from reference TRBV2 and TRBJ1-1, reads EPEVTQTPSHQVTQMGQEVILRCVPISNHLYFYWYRQILGQKVEFLVSFYNNEISEKSEIFDDQFSVERPDGSNFTLKIRSTKLEDSAMYFCASRMDRNTEAFFGQGTRLTVV.

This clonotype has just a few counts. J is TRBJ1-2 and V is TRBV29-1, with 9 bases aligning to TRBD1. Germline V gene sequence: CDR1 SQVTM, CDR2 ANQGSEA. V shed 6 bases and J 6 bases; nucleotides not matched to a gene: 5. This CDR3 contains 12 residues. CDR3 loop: CSVSGQGNGYTF. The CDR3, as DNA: TGCAGCGTCTCCGGACAGGGGAATGGCTACACCTTC.